This is a list of T cell receptor beta chains from one sample in a study of beta chain features in type 1 diabetes. The repertoire was sequenced with immunoSEQ multiplex PCR; TCRdb's copy has only in-frame clones and lacks some. The table has 25,000 or so clones, almost 70% seen once. The sample comprised Tregs from blood. These receptors were taken from a woman aged 40-49 years in good health. The CDR3 runs from the conserved cysteine through the conserved F or W. The order of the fields is CDR3 DNA, CDR3 protein, J gene, CDR3 length, D gene, V gene, clone size. A D gene is named only where the DNA matches it firmly. The size entry is marked missing in some rows and otherwise reads once, few, many or a size class.

TGTGCCAGCAGCTCACCGGGACAGAGGTACGAGCAGTACTTC | CASSSPGQRYEQYF | TRBJ2-7 | 14 | TRBD1 | TRBV5-5 | .
TGCGCCAGCAGCCAAGAAGCGGGACAGGGGGTCGGTGCGCAGTTCTTC | CASSQEAGQGVGAQFF | TRBJ2-1 | 16 | TRBD1 | TRBV4-1 | few
TGTGCCAGCCGTAGGGCAGGGTGGACTGAAGCTTTCTTT | CASRRAGWTEAFF | TRBJ1-1 | 13 | . | TRBV6-1 | .
TGTGCCAGCAGTCAATCTGCAGGGGGTTCCTACGAGCAGTACTTC | CASSQSAGGSYEQYF | TRBJ2-7 | 15 | TRBD1 | TRBV6-1 | .
TGTGCCAGCAGCCGTACAGGGTACGAGCAGTACTTC | CASSRTGYEQYF | TRBJ2-7 | 12 | . | TRBV5-4 | .
TGTGCCAGCAGCCCCCGCTGGACAGCTGTTTCCACAGATACGCAGTATTTT | CASSPRWTAVSTDTQYF | TRBJ2-3 | 17 | . | TRBV9 | few
TGTGCCAGCAGCGCGGACAGGGCCATATACAATGAGCAGTTCTTC | CASSADRAIYNEQFF | TRBJ2-1 | 15 | TRBD1 | TRBV14 | once
TGTGCCAGCAGAAACGCAGGGGGCTTCGGTTACGAGCAGTACTTC | CASRNAGGFGYEQYF | TRBJ2-7 | 15 | TRBD1 | TRBV6-5 | .
TGTGCCAGCAAGATAGACAGGGGGGTCTACAATGAGCAGTTCTTC | CASKIDRGVYNEQFF | TRBJ2-1 | 15 | TRBD1 | TRBV6-1 | .
TGTGCCAGCAGCTTGGGGCAGGGCGGAAACACCATATATTTT | CASSLGQGGNTIYF | TRBJ1-3 | 14 | . | TRBV7-9 | few
TGCAGTGCTAGAGCGGCGGGGACCCAGTACTTC | CSARAAGTQYF | TRBJ2-5 | 11 | . | TRBV20-1 | once
TGCGCCAGCAGCTTTGGACTAGCGGGGAGGCTCGAGACAGATACGCAGTATTTT | CASSFGLAGRLETDTQYF | TRBJ2-3 | 18 | TRBD2 | TRBV5-1 | .
TGCGCCAGCAGGGGGGCCATACGTGACAGTACATCCTACAATGAGCAGTTCTTC | CASRGAIRDSTSYNEQFF | TRBJ2-1 | 18 | . | TRBV5-1 | .
TGTGCCAGCAGTGGTCGTTGGGGGGGCCCAGATCAGCCCCAGCATTTT | CASSGRWGGPDQPQHF | TRBJ1-5 | 16 | . | TRBV6-6 | few
TGTGCCAGCAGCTCGAAAGGGGCGGATACGCAGTATTTT | CASSSKGADTQYF | TRBJ2-3 | 13 | . | TRBV5-6 | .
TGTGCCAGCAGCCCACTGGGACAGCTCACCGGGGAGCTGTTTTTT | CASSPLGQLTGELFF | TRBJ2-2 | 15 | TRBD1 | TRBV11-2 | .
TGCGCCAGCAGCTCAAGCGGGGGGGTATACGAGCAGTACTTC | CASSSSGGVYEQYF | TRBJ2-7 | 14 | TRBD2 | TRBV5-1 | .
TGCGCCAGCAGCTTGGGAGTCAGCACAGATACGCAGTATTTT | CASSLGVSTDTQYF | TRBJ2-3 | 14 | . | TRBV5-1 | .
TGTGCCAGCAGCTTAGAGGGGAGGACAGGAGTTAACACCGGGGAGCTGTTTTTT | CASSLEGRTGVNTGELFF | TRBJ2-2 | 18 | . | TRBV7-2 | medium-sized
TGTGCCAGCAGTATCGACAGGATCAACCCAAGGGGCTACACCTTC | CASSIDRINPRGYTF | TRBJ1-2 | 15 | . | TRBV2 | .
TGTGCCAGCTCACCACTGACAGGGGGGAATTCACCCCTCCACTTT | CASSPLTGGNSPLHF | TRBJ1-6 | 15 | TRBD1 | TRBV18 | .
TGTGCCAGCAGCTTGTACCCAGGGGCCACCGGGGAGCTGTTTTTT | CASSLYPGATGELFF | TRBJ2-2 | 15 | . | TRBV5-6 | .
TGTGCCGCGGTCCGCGGGGCTGGGGAGCAGTACTTC | CAAVRGAGEQYF | TRBJ2-7 | 12 | . | TRBV6-4 | few
TGTGCCAACACCCTTGCCACCGGGGAGCTGTTTTTT | CANTLATGELFF | TRBJ2-2 | 12 | . | TRBV7-9 | once
TGTGCCAGCAGCCACAGACAGAGCACAGATACGCAGTATTTT | CASSHRQSTDTQYF | TRBJ2-3 | 14 | . | TRBV6-5 | .
TGTGCCAGCATACTAGGGGGACAGGGCCGGGAGCAGTACTTC | CASILGGQGREQYF | TRBJ2-7 | 14 | TRBD1 | TRBV28 | .
TGCGCCAGCAGAGAGCGCGCCGGGACTAGCGGGTTTGTACAAGCCAAAAACATTCAGTACTTC | CASRERAGTSGFVQAKNIQYF | TRBJ2-4 | 21 | TRBD2 | TRBV10-2 | .
TGTGCCAGCAGTGGGCAACTAGCGGGGGTGAAGGATACGCAGTATTTT | CASSGQLAGVKDTQYF | TRBJ2-3 | 16 | TRBD2 | TRBV2 | .
TGTGCCAGCAGCTTGTTCAGGACAGCTTTCTACGAGCAGTACTTC | CASSLFRTAFYEQYF | TRBJ2-7 | 15 | . | TRBV5-6 | .
TGTGCTAGTGGTTTGGAAGAGAATCAGCCCCAGCATTTT | CASGLEENQPQHF | TRBJ1-5 | 13 | . | TRBV12-5 | .
TGTGCCAGCAGCTTCCGTGGTGTAGCCTACGAGCAGTACTTC | CASSFRGVAYEQYF | TRBJ2-7 | 14 | . | TRBV11-2 | medium-sized
TGTGCTAGTGGTTTGGAGGGGGTGGGCGAGCAGTACTTC | CASGLEGVGEQYF | TRBJ2-7 | 13 | . | TRBV12-5 | .
TGTGCCAGTAGTGCACAGGGGTTAGTGAACTATGGCTACACCTTC | CASSAQGLVNYGYTF | TRBJ1-2 | 15 | TRBD1 | TRBV19 | .
TGCGCCAGCAGCTTGGTACAGAAAGAGACCCAGTACTTC | CASSLVQKETQYF | TRBJ2-5 | 13 | . | TRBV5-1 | few
TGTGCCAGCAGTTTTTGGACAGGGGGTCCCTACAATGAGCAGTTCTTC | CASSFWTGGPYNEQFF | TRBJ2-1 | 16 | TRBD1 | TRBV5-5 | .
TGTGCCAGCAGCGGAAAGGGGGGGAGTGTCTGGGATACGCAGTATTTT | CASSGKGGSVWDTQYF | TRBJ2-3 | 16 | . | TRBV5-4 | few
TGTGCCAGCAGTCCCGGCGGACAGGGGTACTGCGTTTCTGTTATTAAGGCCCTCCACTTT | CASSPGGQGYCVSVIKALHF | TRBJ1-6 | 20 | . | TRBV21-1 | .
TGTGCCAGCTCACCGGGACAGAACGAGCAGTACTTC | CASSPGQNEQYF | TRBJ2-7 | 12 | TRBD1 | TRBV18 | .
TGTGCCAGCAGCCAAGAAGCTAGCACCGGGGAGCTGTTTTTT | CASSQEASTGELFF | TRBJ2-2 | 14 | . | TRBV4-2 | .
TGCGCCAGCAGCTTGGAAGGCGGGGTCCCCTACGAGCAGTACTTC | CASSLEGGVPYEQYF | TRBJ2-7 | 15 | . | TRBV5-1 | .
TGCGCCAGCACCACAGGGGGGAACGAGCAGTACTTC | CASTTGGNEQYF | TRBJ2-7 | 12 | TRBD1 | TRBV10-1 | .
TGTGCCAGCAGTTCGGGACAGGGGGACTATGGCTACACCTTC | CASSSGQGDYGYTF | TRBJ1-2 | 14 | TRBD1 | TRBV28 | .
TGCGCCAGCAGCTCCCAGGGTGGGTATTCACCCCTCCACTTT | CASSSQGGYSPLHF | TRBJ1-6 | 14 | . | TRBV5-1 | .
TGTGCCAGCAGTTACGTGCCGGGTTCCTACGAGCAGTACTTC | CASSYVPGSYEQYF | TRBJ2-7 | 14 | . | TRBV6-5 | .
TGTGCCAGCAGCCGTCAGGGGGCTCTGGACAATGAGCAGTTCTTC | CASSRQGALDNEQFF | TRBJ2-1 | 15 | TRBD1 | TRBV7-9 | few